The next 9 T cell receptor beta chains were all read from a single sample in a study of blood T cells in healthy people across ages. Primed by a sample-barcoded 5' primer and a J-beta primer mix, a second PCR proceeded for roughly 6 to 12 cycles. TCRdb ran MiXCR on the 5' RACE reads and lists one entry per CDR3 protein. The sample gives over a million distinct CDR3 sequences, 59% of which show up once; roughly 6.3% is in the top ten. Sequencing was carried out using blood. These TCRs come from a man aged 18 to 30 in good health.

This chain uses TRBV6-2 or TRBV6-3 with TRBJ2-1; 8 bases line up with TRBD2. The CDR3 length is 15 residues. Unmatched junction bases numbered 9, after V lost 5 bases and J lost 6 bases. CDR1 and CDR2 from the germline V gene are MNHEY and SVGEGT. For the CDR3, the DNA is TGTGCCAGCAGTCACGCGGCGAGCGGGAGCAATGAGCAGTTCTTC. It encodes CASSHAASGSNEQFF.

The chain joins TRBV10-1 to TRBJ2-7; TRBD2 might be the D (6 bases). CDR1 is WNHNN, CDR2 SYGVQD, per germline (reference sequence). This CDR3 is 15 amino acids long. The V end was cut by 9 bases, the J end by 4 bases, with 22 bases between. The CDR3 loop reads CARGEKEGPTYEQYF. DNA for the CDR3: TGCGCCAGAGGGGAGAAGGAGGGACCGACTTACGAGCAGTACTTC.

The chain employs TRBV20-1 and TRBJ2-6, with D tentatively TRBD1 (6 bases). The CDR3 sequence is 16 residues long. Germline V gene sequence: CDR1 DFQATT, CDR2 SNEGSKA (reference sequence). V lost 1 base and J 1 base, leaving 11 bases between the germline ends. The CDR3 sequence: CSARAQTGSGANVLTF. CDR3 in DNA: TGCAGTGCTAGAGCGCAAACAGGGTCTGGGGCCAACGTCCTGACTTTC.

The chain joins TRBV4-1 to TRBJ2-1, with D possibly being TRBD1 (5 bases). In germline, CDR1 is MGHRA, CDR2 YSYEKL. V lost 4 bases and J lost 6, with 19 bases in between. The CDR3 is 16 amino acids. CDR3 sequence: CASSRIGRVRPNEQFF. The CDR3, as DNA: TGCGCCAGCAGCCGGATTGGCAGGGTGAGGCCCAATGAGCAGTTCTTC.

The gene calls are TRBV5-1 and TRBJ2-5; maybe TRBD1 (6 bases). The CDR3 covers 17 residues. Deletions cut 0 bases from V and 0 bases from J, with 15 bases between. The germline CDR1 and CDR2 sequences are SGHRS and YFSETQ. As DNA, the CDR3 is TGCGCCAGCAGCTTGGGAACAGGGATCGGGTACCAAGAGACCCAGTACTTC. This translates into CASSLGTGIGYQETQYF.

A few counts support this clonotype. The chain employs TRBV12-3 or TRBV12-4 and TRBJ2-1; unclear D gene. The CDR3 length is 14 residues. The V and J ends lost 7 bases and 6 bases respectively, with 16 bases between them. CDR3 nucleotides: TGTGCCAGCAACGAACCCGGGTTGGGCAATGAGCAGTTCTTC. Amino acid sequence: CASNEPGLGNEQFF.

V and J are TRBV10-3 and TRBJ2-1, with D perhaps matching TRBD2 (6 bases). The CDR3 covers 18 residues. Trimming shortened V by 6 bases and J by 5 bases, and 26 bases separated the two germline ends. Germline CDR1 reads ENHRY; CDR2 reads SYGVKD. CDR3 protein: CAIRNIAPGTSKHNEQFF. CDR3 in DNA: TGTGCCATCAGGAATATAGCCCCGGGAACTAGCAAACACAATGAGCAGTTCTTC.

The chain carries TRBV6-1 and TRBJ1-2; D unclear. Germline CDR1 is MNHNS and CDR2 is SASEGT. Trimming removed 5 bases from V and 7 bases from J, with 11 bases in between. The CDR3 extends over 12 amino acids. The CDR3 coding sequence is TGTGCCAGCAGTCCAGACCCCTCTGGCTACACCTTC. Protein sequence: CASSPDPSGYTF.

The genes are TRBV20-1 and TRBJ2-4, with D perhaps TRBD2 (7 bases). In germline, CDR1 is DFQATT, CDR2 SNEGSKA (reference sequence). Trimming took off 6 bases at V and 13 bases at J, with 25 bases between the two ends. The CDR3 extends over 14 amino acids. CDR3 amino acids: CSAFGGRGGGKQYF. DNA of the CDR3: TGCAGTGCCTTCGGAGGGAGGGGGGGAGGCAAGCAGTACTTC.